The rows below give T cell receptor beta chains drawn from one sample of a study of cytomegalovirus exposure and HLA in healthy donors. Repertoires were generated with immunoSEQ multiplex PCR, while TCRdb's copy carries only in-frame clones and drops some. The data show approximately 150,000 clones, with about 85% seen just once and about 1.5% held by the top ten. The sample was PBMCs. Every receptor here comes from a man aged 50 to 59 in good health and CMV-seropositive. CDR3s include the opening cysteine and the closing phenylalanine or tryptophan. D genes are given only for firm matches. Some rows have no size entry. The others give once, few or many, or a class for an expanded clone.

>TRBD2|TRBV7-2|.|TRBJ2-1
TGTGCCAGCAGCCAGACTAGCGGGGGGCCCAATGAGCAGTTCTTC
CASSQTSGGPNEQFF
>TRBD2|TRBV6-1|.|TRBJ2-7
TGTGCCAGCAGTGAATCCCGGGACTACTCCTACGAGCAGTACTTC
CASSESRDYSYEQYF
>TRBD1|TRBV7-8|.|TRBJ1-3
TGTGCCAGCAGCCCAGGACAGGGGGGAAACACCATATATTTT
CASSPGQGGNTIYF
>.|TRBV11-2|.|TRBJ2-7
TGTGCCAGCAGTAATGGGGGGGGCAAGCAGTACTTC
CASSNGGGKQYF
>.|TRBV7-9|.|TRBJ2-2
TGTGCCAGCAGCCTCCGGGACATAACCGGGGAGCTGTTTTTT
CASSLRDITGELFF
>.|TRBV19|.|TRBJ1-2
TGTGCCAGTAGCAGGCAGGGTACTAACTATGGCTACACCTTC
CASSRQGTNYGYTF
>TRBD1|TRBV28|.|TRBJ1-3
TGTGCCAGCAGTTTGTACGGGACAGGCCTTGGGAACACCATATATTTT
CASSLYGTGLGNTIYF
>TRBD1|TRBV6-5|.|TRBJ1-2
TGTGCCAGCAGTACGGACAGGGCTTTTAACTATGGCTACACCTTC
CASSTDRAFNYGYTF
>TRBD1|TRBV7-8|once|TRBJ1-2
TGTGCCAGCAGCTCCCGCGGGGGACAGGCGGACTATGGCTACACCTTC
CASSSRGGQADYGYTF
>.|TRBV7-9|.|TRBJ2-7
TGTGCCATACAGGGTGGGAAGGGCTCCTACGAGCAGTACTTC
CAIQGGKGSYEQYF
>.|TRBV6-5|.|TRBJ1-5
TGTGCCAGCAGTCGGGGAGGTTCAGGGAGGCAGCCCCAGCATTTT
CASSRGGSGRQPQHF
>.|TRBV9|.|TRBJ2-1
TGTGCCAGCAGCGTAGTAGCAATCGGGGAGCAGTTCTTC
CASSVVAIGEQFF
>.|TRBV6-1|.|TRBJ2-4
TGTGCCAGCGGTAGGGGAACGTCGGCCAAAAACATTCAGTACTTC
CASGRGTSAKNIQYF
>TRBD2|TRBV6-4|.|TRBJ2-1
TGTGCCAGCAGTGACACTCGAAGGACGGTAGCGGGAGTGGATGAGCAGTTCTTC
CASSDTRRTVAGVDEQFF
>TRBD1|TRBV6-1|.|TRBJ1-2
TGTGCCAGCAGTGCGGACAGGGGTGACTATGGCTACACCTTC
CASSADRGDYGYTF
>.|TRBV9|.|TRBJ2-7
TGTGCCAGCAGCGTAGGAAACGGAGCCTACGAGCAGTACTTC
CASSVGNGAYEQYF
>TRBD1|TRBV4-1|.|TRBJ2-5
TGCGCCAGCAGCCACAATTTCCGGGACAGGGGGCTCAGGGGAAACCAAGAGACCCAGTACTTC
CASSHNFRDRGLRGNQETQYF
>TRBD2|TRBV19|.|TRBJ2-2
TGTGCCTCTTTAGCGGGAGGGGCCGGGGAGCTGTTTTTT
CASLAGGAGELFF
>.|TRBV7-3|.|TRBJ2-2
TGTGCCAGCAGCTCGAGCGGAAACACCGGGGAGCTGTTTTTT
CASSSSGNTGELFF
>.|TRBV28|.|TRBJ2-3
TGTGCCAGCCGATCGGAGGGGGCAGGGCAAGCAGATACGCAGTATTTT
CASRSEGAGQADTQYF
>.|TRBV9|.|TRBJ1-1
TGTGCCAGCAGCGGGGCACGGAACTCTGAAGCTTTCTTT
CASSGARNSEAFF
>TRBD1|TRBV19|.|TRBJ1-4
TGTGCCAGTAGTATGACAGGGGGCGAAGAAAAACTGTTTTTT
CASSMTGGEEKLFF
>TRBD2|TRBV29-1|.|TRBJ2-5
TGCAGCGTTGAATGGACTAGCGGGGGCCCCTTGTACCAAGAGACCCAGTACTTC
CSVEWTSGGPLYQETQYF
>.|TRBV5-1|.|TRBJ1-2
TGCGCCAGCAGCCCGGACGGGAGGAACTATGGCTACACCTTC
CASSPDGRNYGYTF
>TRBD1|TRBV28|once|TRBJ1-2
TGTGCCAGCAGTTTAAGGTCCACAGGGGTGGGTGGCTACACCTTC
CASSLRSTGVGGYTF
>TRBD1|TRBV11-2|.|TRBJ2-7
TGTGCCAGCAGCCGAGTTCCCGGGACAGGGACCTACGAGCAGTACTTC
CASSRVPGTGTYEQYF
>.|TRBV5-1|.|TRBJ2-7
TGCGCCAGCGCCCCGTTGGGGGGGGCTTCCTACGAGCAGTACTTC
CASAPLGGASYEQYF
>TRBD2|TRBV11-3|.|TRBJ2-1
TGTGCCAGCAGCTTCACTACCGGGACTAGCATGTTCTTC
CASSFTTGTSMFF
>.|TRBV5-1|.|TRBJ2-1
TGCGCCAGCAGCACTTACGGATACAGCTCCTACAATGAGCAGTTCTTC
CASSTYGYSSYNEQFF